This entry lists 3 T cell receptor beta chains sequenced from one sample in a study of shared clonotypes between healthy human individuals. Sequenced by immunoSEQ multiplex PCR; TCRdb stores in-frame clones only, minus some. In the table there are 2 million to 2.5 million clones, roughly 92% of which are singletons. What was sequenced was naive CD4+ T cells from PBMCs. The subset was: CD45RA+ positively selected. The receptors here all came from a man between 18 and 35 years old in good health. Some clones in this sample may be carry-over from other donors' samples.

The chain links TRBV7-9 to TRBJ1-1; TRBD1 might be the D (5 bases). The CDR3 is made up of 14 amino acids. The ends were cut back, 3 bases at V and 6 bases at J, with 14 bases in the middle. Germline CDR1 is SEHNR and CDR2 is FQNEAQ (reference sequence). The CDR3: CASSFRRQTAEAFF. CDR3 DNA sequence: TGTGCCAGCAGCTTCAGACGACAGACCGCTGAAGCTTTCTTT. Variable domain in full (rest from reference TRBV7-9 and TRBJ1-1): DTGVSQNPRHKITKRGQNVTFRCDPISEHNRLYWYRQTLGQGPEFLTYFQNEAQLEKSRLLSDRFSAERPKGSFSTLEIQRTEQGDSAMYLCASSFRRQTAEAFFGQGTRLTVV.

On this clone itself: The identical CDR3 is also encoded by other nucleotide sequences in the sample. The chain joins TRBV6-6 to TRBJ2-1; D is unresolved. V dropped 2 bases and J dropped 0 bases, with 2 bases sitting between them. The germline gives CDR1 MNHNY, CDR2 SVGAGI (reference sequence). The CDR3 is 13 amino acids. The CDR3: CASSYSSYNEQFF. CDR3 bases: TGTGCCAGCAGTTACAGCTCCTACAATGAGCAGTTCTTC.

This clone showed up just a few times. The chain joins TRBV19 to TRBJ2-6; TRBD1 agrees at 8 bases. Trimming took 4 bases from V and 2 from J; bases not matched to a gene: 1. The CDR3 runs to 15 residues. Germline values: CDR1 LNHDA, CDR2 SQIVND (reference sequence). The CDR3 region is CASSKQGAGANVLTF. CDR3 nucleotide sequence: TGTGCCAGTAGTAAACAGGGGGCTGGGGCCAACGTCCTGACTTTC.